What follows is one TCR beta chain and its context. The antigen remains unidentified. A multiplex PCR was run with 60 Vbeta primers and 13 Jbeta primers. This table comes from immunoSEQ multiplex PCR, and its TCRdb copy is limited to in-frame clones, with some not included. This table holds 150,000 to 200,000 clones, roughly 79% found once. This sample stems from a study of cytomegalovirus exposure and HLA in healthy donors. General study points: It was shown in a later analysis that HLA-associated TCR beta chains were more clonally expanded than other, equally common chains.

V lost 1 base and J lost 6; bases outside the gene matches: 3. Germline V gives CDR1 SGHRS, CDR2 YFSETQ. The CDR3 is 13 amino acids. V usage is TRBV5-1 and J usage is TRBJ1-2; 7 nucleotides align to TRBD1. Source material: PBMCs. The clonotype comes from a man younger than 40 in good health and CMV-seronegative. The CDR3 reads CASSLSQGDGYTF. CDR3 coding DNA: TGCGCCAGCAGCTTGTCGCAGGGGGATGGCTACACCTTC. The complete variable domain, with remaining parts taken from reference TRBV5-1 and TRBJ1-2, reads KAGVTQTPRYLIKTRGQQVTLSCSPISGHRSVSWYQQTPGQGLQFLFEYFSETQRNKGNFPGRFSGRQFSNSRSEMNVSTLELGDSALYLCASSLSQGDGYTFGSGTRLTVV.